This T cell receptor beta chain derives from a study of blood T cell repertoires in COVID-19. Per the original data handling: Estimated nucleated cell counts came from reference gene primer amplification. Libraries were prepared by immunoSEQ multiplex PCR; TCRdb keeps only in-frame clonotypes and omits some of them. The V and J calls and clone size were taken over from that table, and D and trimming were inferred from the DNA. The table records roughly 26,000 clones, 80% to 90% of them present only once. The J segment lost 5 bases and the V segment lost 5 bases, leaving 7 bases of the junction unmatched. From germline, CDR1 is SGHNT and CDR2 YYREEE (reference sequence). The CDR3 is made up of 15 amino acids.

The V and J genes are TRBV5-4 and TRBJ2-2; TRBD1 aligns across 9 bases. The TCR comes from a human donor with active COVID-19. The donor label of this sample is uncertain. The specimen sequenced was peripheral blood. The CDR3 DNA follows: TGTGCCAGCAGTCCGACAGGGGGTGGTACCGGGGAGCTGTTTTTT. Its translation: CASSPTGGGTGELFF.